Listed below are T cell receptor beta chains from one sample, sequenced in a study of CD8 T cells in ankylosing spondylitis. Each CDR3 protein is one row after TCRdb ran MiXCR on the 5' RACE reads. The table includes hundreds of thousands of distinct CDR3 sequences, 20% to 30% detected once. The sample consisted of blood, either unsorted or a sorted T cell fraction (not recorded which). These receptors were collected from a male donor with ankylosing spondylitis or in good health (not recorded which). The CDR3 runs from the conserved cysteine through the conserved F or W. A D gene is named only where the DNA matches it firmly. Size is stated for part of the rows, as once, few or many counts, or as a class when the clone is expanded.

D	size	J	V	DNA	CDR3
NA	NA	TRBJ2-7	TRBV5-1	TGCGCCAGCAGGGTGGGATACGAGCAGTACTTC	CASRVGYEQYF
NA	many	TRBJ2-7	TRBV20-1	TGCAGTGCCCCTTCCGCGGGGCCCAACTCCTACGAGCAGTACTTC	CSAPSAGPNSYEQYF
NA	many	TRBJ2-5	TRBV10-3	TGTGCCATCAAGGGCGGGGAAGAGACCCAGTACTTC	CAIKGGEETQYF
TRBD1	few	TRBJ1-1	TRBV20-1	TGCAGTGCTAGCGGGGCAGGGGGCGCTGAAGCTTTCTTT	CSASGAGGAEAFF
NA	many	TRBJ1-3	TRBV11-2	TGTGCCAGCAGCTTACCGCGCGAGGGAATGAGAAACACCATATATTTT	CASSLPREGMRNTIYF
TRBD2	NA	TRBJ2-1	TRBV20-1	TGCAGTGCTAGACCTAGTAGCGGGAGTCACTTGAATGAGCAGTTCTTC	CSARPSSGSHLNEQFF
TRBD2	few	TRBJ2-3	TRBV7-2	TGTGCCAGCAGCTCGCGGACTAGCGGGAAGGCAGATACGCAGTATTTT	CASSSRTSGKADTQYF
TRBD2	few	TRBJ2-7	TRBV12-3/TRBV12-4	TGTGCCAGCAGGGAAGGTCCTAGCGGCTACGAGCAGTACTTC	CASREGPSGYEQYF
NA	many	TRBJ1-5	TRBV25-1	TGTGCCAGCAGTCCAGGGAGTGGCAATCAGCCCCAGCATTTT	CASSPGSGNQPQHF
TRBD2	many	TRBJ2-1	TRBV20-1	TGCAGTGCCGGGGGCGGGAGGGCCAATGAGCAGTTCTTC	CSAGGGRANEQFF
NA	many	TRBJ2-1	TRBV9	TGTGCCAGCAGCGAGGGAGGCAATGAGCAGTTCTTC	CASSEGGNEQFF
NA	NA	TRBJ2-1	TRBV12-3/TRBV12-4	TGTGCCAGCAGGTATAGCGGAGTCTACAATGAGCAGTTCTTC	CASRYSGVYNEQFF
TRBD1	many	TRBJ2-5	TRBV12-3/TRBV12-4	TGTGCCAGTACAGGGGGCGGAAAGACCCAGTACTTC	CASTGGGKTQYF
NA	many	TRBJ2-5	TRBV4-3	TGCGCCAGCAGCCAAGATGGAAGGAGGGGCGGCGAGACCCAGTACTTC	CASSQDGRRGGETQYF
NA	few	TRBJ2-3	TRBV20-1	TGCAGTGCTAGAGACTACCGGGGCGGCACAGATACGCAGTATTTT	CSARDYRGGTDTQYF
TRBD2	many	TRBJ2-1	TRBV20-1	TGCAGTGCTAGAGTTTTCAAGCGGGGAAACAATGAGCAGTTCTTC	CSARVFKRGNNEQFF
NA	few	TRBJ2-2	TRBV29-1	TGCAGCGTTGACGGGAACACCGGGGAGCTGTTTTTT	CSVDGNTGELFF
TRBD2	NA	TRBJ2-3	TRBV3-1	TGTGCCAGCAGCCAAGAAGGTAGCGGGAGGGCCCCGCAGTATTTT	CASSQEGSGRAPQYF
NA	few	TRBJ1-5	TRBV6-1	TGTGCCAGCAGTGGGGGGGGGAGCAATCAGCCCCAGCATTTT	CASSGGGSNQPQHF
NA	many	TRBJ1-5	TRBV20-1	TGCAGTGCTAGCCGGGACATTAGCAATCAGCCCCAGCATTTT	CSASRDISNQPQHF
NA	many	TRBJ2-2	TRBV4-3	TGCGCCAGCAGCCCTTCCGGGGCAAACGGGGAGCTGTTTTTT	CASSPSGANGELFF
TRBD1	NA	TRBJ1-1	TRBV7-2	TGTGCCAGCAGCTTAGACAGGGGATTTGACACTGAAGCTTTCTTT	CASSLDRGFDTEAFF
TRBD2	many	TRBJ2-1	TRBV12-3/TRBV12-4	TGTGCCAGCAGTCCTTCTAGCGGGGATAGCTCCTACAATGAGCAGTTCTTC	CASSPSSGDSSYNEQFF
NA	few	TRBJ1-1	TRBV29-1	TGCAGCGTCTACAGGGAGAACACTGAAGCTTTCTTT	CSVYRENTEAFF
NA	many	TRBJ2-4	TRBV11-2	TGTGCCAGCAGCTTAGAGCCCAGCGGGAAGGGGGGAAACATTCAGTACTTC	CASSLEPSGKGGNIQYF
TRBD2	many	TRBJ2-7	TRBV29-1	TGCAGCGTTACTAGCGGGAGAGGCTACGAGCAGTACTTC	CSVTSGRGYEQYF
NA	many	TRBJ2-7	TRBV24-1	TGTGCCACCAGTGTGAGGGGGGCTGGACGGGCTTCTCGGAGAGAGCAGTACTTC	CATSVRGAGRASRREQYF
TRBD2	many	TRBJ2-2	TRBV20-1	TGCAGTGCGCGCCGGACTAGCGGGAGGACGAACACCGGGGAGCTGTTTTTT	CSARRTSGRTNTGELFF
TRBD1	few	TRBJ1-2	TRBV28	TGTGCCAGCAGTTCTCCGCTCCGGGACAGGGAGTTTGGCTACACCTTC	CASSSPLRDREFGYTF
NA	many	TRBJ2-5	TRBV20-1	TGCAGTGCTACCCAAGAGACCCAGTACTTC	CSATQETQYF
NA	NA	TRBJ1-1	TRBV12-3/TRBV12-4	TGTGCCAGCAGATTCTCCGGGGCGAACACTGAAGCTTTCTTT	CASRFSGANTEAFF
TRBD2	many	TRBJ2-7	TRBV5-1	TGCGCCAGCAGCCTGGGAGGGAATCCGCGATCCTACGAGCAGTACTTC	CASSLGGNPRSYEQYF
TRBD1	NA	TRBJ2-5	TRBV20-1	TGCAGTGCTCCTAGGACAGGGGGGATGGAGACCCAGTACTTC	CSAPRTGGMETQYF
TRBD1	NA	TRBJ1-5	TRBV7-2	TGTGCCAGCAGCTTAGCACAGGGGAGCCCCCACAATCAGCCCCAGCATTTT	CASSLAQGSPHNQPQHF
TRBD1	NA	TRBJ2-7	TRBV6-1	TGTGCCAGCAGTAGAGCCTCCGGGACAGGGGTTTACGAGCAGTACTTC	CASSRASGTGVYEQYF
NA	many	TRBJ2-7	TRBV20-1	TGCAGTGCTATTTCCTCCTACGAGCAGTACTTC	CSAISSYEQYF
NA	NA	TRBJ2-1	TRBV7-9	TGTGCCAGCAGCCTCAGCCAAAGATACAATGAGCAGTTCTTC	CASSLSQRYNEQFF
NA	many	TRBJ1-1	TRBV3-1	TGTGCCAGCAGCCAAGCCAGGGCCACTGAAGCTTTCTTT	CASSQARATEAFF
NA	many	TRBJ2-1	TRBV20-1	TGCAGTGCTAGAGGAAGCGCTTCCTACAATGAGCAGTTCTTC	CSARGSASYNEQFF
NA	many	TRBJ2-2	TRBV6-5	TGTGCCAGCAGTTACGGTCGAAACACCGGGGAGCTGTTTTTT	CASSYGRNTGELFF